Following are 11 T cell receptor beta chains from one sample sequenced in a study of blood T cells in healthy people across ages. Together with a sample-barcoded 5' primer, a J-beta primer mix was included in a second PCR lasting about 7 to 11 cycles. TCRdb recomputed calls from the 5' RACE reads with MiXCR, one row per CDR3 protein. The sample records around 1.5 million distinct CDR3 sequences, roughly 40% being singletons. Material: blood. The receptor source for this set is a young woman in good health.

The chain carries TRBV12-3 or TRBV12-4 and TRBJ2-2, with a tentative D call TRBD1 (6 bases). V lost 5 bases, J lost 0 bases, and 16 bases lay in between. The CDR3 length is 17 residues. The CDR3 DNA sequence: TGTGCCAGCAGTCCGTGGGACAAGTTCGCGAACACCGGGGAGCTGTTTTTT. Protein sequence: CASSPWDKFANTGELFF.

Worth noting for this clonotype: This clone may be a read error of a much larger clone one base away. This rearrangement joins TRBV20-1 to TRBJ2-7; perhaps TRBD1 as D (9 bases). Germline V gene sequence: CDR1 DFQATT, CDR2 SNEGSKA (reference sequence). The CDR3 runs 13 residues. The chain's CDR3 is CGAGGQGNNEQYF. In nucleotides, the CDR3 is TGCGGTGCGGGAGGACAGGGGAACAACGAGCAGTACTTC.

The chain recombines TRBV2 with TRBJ2-5; 7 bases match TRBD1. Judging by the DNA end, TRBJ2-7 fits better; the J call may be wrong. This CDR3 has 16 amino acids. The germline V gene has CDR1 SNHLY and CDR2 FYNNEI. CDR3: CASSDLKTGTNYEQYF. CDR3 in DNA: TGTGCCAGCAGTGACCTCAAGACAGGGACAAACTACGAGCAGTACTTC.

V and J are TRBV6-5 and TRBJ2-3; 7 positions agree with TRBD1. CDR1 and CDR2 from the germline V gene are MNHEY and SVGAGI. The CDR3 has 13 amino acids. V gave up 6 bases and J gave up 2 bases; unmatched junction bases: 2. The CDR3 loop is CASRDRTTDTQYF. The CDR3 bases are TGTGCCAGCAGGGACAGGACCACAGATACGCAGTATTTT.

This clonotype appeared many times. The CDR3 sequence: CASSQNRGETQYF. CDR3 bases: TGTGCCAGCAGCCAAAACAGGGGCGAGACCCAGTACTTC. The chain couples TRBV3-1 to TRBJ2-5, with 7 bases lining up with TRBD1. Per the germline V gene, CDR1 is LGHDT and CDR2 is YNNKEL (reference sequence). This CDR3 has 13 amino acids. With 2 bases clipped from V and 5 bases from J, the junction kept 2 bases outside the gene matches.

The genes are TRBV12-3 or TRBV12-4 and TRBJ2-3; 7 positions agree with TRBD2. Unmatched junction bases numbered 5, after V lost 2 bases and J lost 3 bases. The CDR3 sequence is 15 residues long. Written as DNA, the CDR3 is TGTGCCAGCAGTTTATTGGCTAGCGGTACAGATACGCAGTATTTT. Translating gives CASSLLASGTDTQYF.

This clonotype occurred a few times. The chain couples TRBV20-1 to TRBJ2-1; possibly TRBD2 for D (5 bases). The germline CDR1 and CDR2 sequences are DFQATT and SNEGSKA (reference sequence). This CDR3 comprises 14 residues. V was shortened by 3 bases and J by 3 bases, with 12 bases between the two germline ends. CDR3 in amino acids: CSASFGGNYNEQFF. CDR3 DNA: TGCAGTGCTAGTTTTGGAGGAAACTACAATGAGCAGTTCTTC.

The rearrangement joins TRBV29-1 to TRBJ2-2; 9 bases are shared with TRBD1. With V trimmed by 5 bases and J by 8 bases, 6 bases remained unmatched. Germline V gene lookup returns CDR1 SQVTM and CDR2 ANQGSEA. The CDR3 is 13 residues long. The CDR3 nucleotides are TGCAGCGTTTCTCCACAGGGGGCTGGGGAGCTGTTTTTT. Translating it yields CSVSPQGAGELFF.

This chain uses TRBV29-1 with TRBJ1-1; 10 nucleotides align to TRBD1. The CDR3 sequence is 14 residues long. The germline gives CDR1 SQVTM, CDR2 ANQGSEA. V dropped 4 bases and J dropped 6; count of bases not matched to a gene: 8. The CDR3 sequence is CSVAAGTGAPEAFF. The CDR3 region has the DNA TGCAGCGTTGCCGCCGGGACAGGGGCACCTGAAGCTTTCTTT.

The J gene is TRBJ2-1, the V gene TRBV12-3 or TRBV12-4; possibly TRBD1 or TRBD2 for D (6 bases each). Between the trimmed V and J ends, which lost 6 bases and 5 bases, there was a span of 14 bases. The CDR3 length is 14 residues. The CDR3 nucleotides read TGTGCCAGCAGGACCTGGGGGGCCAACAATGAGCAGTTCTTC. Amino acids: CASRTWGANNEQFF.

This clonotype was seen only a few times. The chain uses TRBV7-9 and TRBJ2-5, with a weak D call TRBD2 (7 bases). CDR3 length: 14 residues. V lost 6 bases, J lost 5 bases, and 16 bases lay in between. Germline CDR1 SEHNR, CDR2 FQNEAQ (reference sequence). The CDR3 sequence is CASRKGGVLETQYF. CDR3 nucleotide sequence: TGTGCCAGCAGAAAAGGGGGGGTCTTGGAGACCCAGTACTTC.